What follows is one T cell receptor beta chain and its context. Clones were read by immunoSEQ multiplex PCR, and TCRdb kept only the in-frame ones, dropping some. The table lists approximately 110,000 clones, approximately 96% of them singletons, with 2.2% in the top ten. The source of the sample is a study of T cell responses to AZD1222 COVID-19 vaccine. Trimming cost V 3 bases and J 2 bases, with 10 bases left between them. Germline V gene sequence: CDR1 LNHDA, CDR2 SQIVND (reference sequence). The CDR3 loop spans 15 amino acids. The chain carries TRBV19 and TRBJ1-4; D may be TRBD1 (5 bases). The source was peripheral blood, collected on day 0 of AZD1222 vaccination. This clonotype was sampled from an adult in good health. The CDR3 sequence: CASSIGDRTNEKLFF. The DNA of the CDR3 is TGTGCCAGTAGTATTGGGGACCGGACTAATGAAAAACTGTTTTTT.